This paragraph covers one T cell receptor beta chain sequence. This CDR3 has 16 residues. The germline V gene encodes CDR1 LNHDA and CDR2 SQIVND (reference sequence). V lost 3 bases and J 0 bases, leaving 12 bases between the germline ends. Original processing methods: Amplified reference gene primers provided the basis for estimating nucleated cell counts. Clones were read by immunoSEQ multiplex PCR, and TCRdb kept only the in-frame ones, dropping some. V and J calls and clone size come straight from that table; D and trimming were deduced from the DNA. The sample shows about 15,000 clones, approximately 78% of them seen only once. This record belongs to a study of blood T cell repertoires in COVID-19. At the level of the study: Material from acute and convalescent COVID-19 was sourced from the United States, Italy and Spain.

This TCR derives from a man at least 80 years old with active or convalescent COVID-19. The chain couples TRBV19 to TRBJ1-5; weak D call: TRBD1 (5 bases). The sample comprised peripheral blood. CDR3 sequence reads: CASSMWGGDSNQPQHF. The CDR3 bases are TGTGCCAGTAGTATGTGGGGGGGAGATAGCAATCAGCCCCAGCATTTT.